This T cell receptor (beta chain) was sequenced for a study of blood T cell repertoires in COVID-19. Study-wide context: Acute and convalescent COVID-19 samples came from the United States, Italy and Spain.

Clones were read by immunoSEQ multiplex PCR, and TCRdb kept only the in-frame ones, dropping some. The data contain some 270,000 clones, roughly 84% of them singletons. This CDR3 comprises 15 residues. Trimming cost V 3 bases and J 2 bases, with 11 bases left between them. CDR1 is MNHEY, CDR2 SVGEGT, per germline. Across 24 US areas, participants ranged in age from about 18 to 90 years. Cohort placement rested on clinical history that participants reported themselves. The specimen was PBMCs or T cells enriched from blood (not recorded which). The clonotype was recovered from a woman between 45 and 60 years old who had been exposed to COVID-19. The chain links TRBV6-2 or TRBV6-3 to TRBJ1-5, with a tentative D call TRBD1 (5 bases). DNA for the CDR3: TGTGCCAGCAGTTATCAGGGTTCCGGCAATCAGCCCCAGCATTTT. Amino acids: CASSYQGSGNQPQHF.